Included here is one T cell receptor beta chain sequence, with context. The antigen is undetermined. Through a sample-barcoded 5' primer and a J-beta primer mix, a second PCR was run for roughly 7 to 11 cycles. In TCRdb, the 5' RACE reads were re-called with MiXCR into one record per CDR3 protein. The sample contains about 1.6 million distinct CDR3 sequences, 34% of which appear only once. Germline V lookup: CDR1 SQVTM, CDR2 ANQGSEA. This CDR3 contains 18 residues. The V gene end was trimmed by 2 bases and the J gene end by 1 base; junction bases not matched to a gene: 7. These data originate in a study of blood T cells in healthy people across ages. Study-wide points: With age, beta diversity per million T cells declined roughly linearly, significantly by 30 to 40.

Healthy Caucasian individuals from Russia aged roughly 6 to 100 were enrolled as donors. This TCR was sampled from a woman aged 25 to 39 in good health. Material: blood. V and J are TRBV29-1 and TRBJ2-1, with TRBD2 matching 14 bases. CDR3 sequence (DNA): TGCAGCGTTGAACCACCCGGGACTAGCGGGAGATCCTACAATGAGCAGTTCTTC. Translated, it gives CSVEPPGTSGRSYNEQFF.